Sequencing of this TCR beta chain was carried out in a study of PD-L1 blockade in urothelial cancer. At the level of the study: Patients went on atezolizumab around 2014, receiving 1,200 mg intravenously every 3 weeks. Samples of blood were analyzed 3 weeks (second dose) and 6 weeks after treatment start.

Every PCR was spiked with synthetic TCR analog templates. Profiled with immunoSEQ multiplex PCR; TCRdb holds only in-frame clones, not every one. The table has about 80,000 clones, roughly 90% seen once; the top ten hold 5% to 6%. Deletions cut 5 bases from V and 2 bases from J, with 17 bases between. Germline V gene lookup returns CDR1 SEHNR and CDR2 FQNEAQ (reference sequence). This CDR3 region has 16 residues. Sampling of each patient yielded between 1 and 8 specimens, collected pretreatment and on-treatment. Sample: PBMCs, taken around atezolizumab (anti-PD-L1) treatment. This TCR derives from a woman in her 70s with urothelial cancer. The chain uses TRBV7-9 and TRBJ2-3, with D perhaps TRBD2 (7 bases). The CDR3 nucleotides are TGTGCCAGCAGCAAACCGGCGGGGGCCTCCACAGATACGCAGTATTTT. It codes for CASSKPAGASTDTQYF.